Listed here are 31 T cell receptor beta chains from one sample, sequenced in a study of cytomegalovirus exposure and HLA in healthy donors. This PCR relied on a set of 60 Vbeta primers and 13 Jbeta primers. Profiled with immunoSEQ multiplex PCR; TCRdb holds only in-frame clones, not every one. Counted here are about 75,000 clones, 82% occurring once; the ten biggest clones make up 1.9%. Sequenced: PBMCs. The receptor set was obtained from a man aged 18 to 30 in good health and CMV-seronegative.

The rearrangement links TRBV27 to TRBJ2-3, with D perhaps matching TRBD1 (6 bases). Trimming pared 4 bases from V and 3 bases from J, leaving 8 bases between. This CDR3 contains 13 residues. Germline V gene sequence: CDR1 MNHEY, CDR2 SMNVEV (reference sequence). CDR3 bases: TGTGCCAGCAGTTCGGACAGTACAGATACGCAGTATTTT. As protein: CASSSDSTDTQYF.

The rearrangement uses TRBV6-5 and TRBJ1-5; D gene unclear. The CDR3 runs to 13 residues. Trimming removed 0 bases from V and 5 bases from J, with 5 bases in between. Looked up from germline, CDR1 is MNHEY and CDR2 is SVGAGI. CDR3 residues: CASSYSRDQPQHF. In nucleotides, the CDR3 is TGTGCCAGCAGTTACTCGAGAGATCAGCCCCAGCATTTT.

The V gene is TRBV6-1, the J gene TRBJ2-7, with 7 bases lining up with TRBD1. The CDR3 runs to 15 residues. CDR1 is MNHNS, CDR2 SASEGT, per germline. The ends lost 6 bases at V and 7 bases at J; junction bases unmatched: 15. The DNA for the CDR3 is TGTGCCAGCAGCTCGACAGGGCTTTCGGCTAGGGAGCAGTACTTC. This codes for CASSSTGLSAREQYF.

This chain links TRBV6-5 with TRBJ2-7, with D perhaps TRBD2 (5 bases). Trimming pared 0 bases from V and 2 bases from J, leaving 14 bases between. Germline V gives CDR1 MNHEY, CDR2 SVGAGI. This CDR3 region has 16 residues. DNA of the CDR3: TGTGCCAGCAGTTACTCGACCAGGAGGCCTACCTACGAGCAGTACTTC. It encodes CASSYSTRRPTYEQYF.

J is TRBJ2-6 and V is TRBV29-1, with TRBD1 matching over 7 bases. V lost 3 bases and J lost 4; bases outside the gene matches: 9. The germline CDR1 and CDR2 sequences are SQVTM and ANQGSEA. The CDR3 is 16 amino acids. The CDR3 DNA is TGCAGCGTTGAGGAGGATGGGACAGCCGGGGCCAACGTCCTGACTTTC. This gives the protein CSVEEDGTAGANVLTF.

V is TRBV28 and J is TRBJ2-1; TRBD2 might be the D (6 bases). The CDR3 length is 13 residues. Trimming left V 3 bases short and J 4 bases short, with 7 bases between. Germline V lookup: CDR1 MDHEN, CDR2 SYDVKM. CDR3 sequence: CASSLGGYNEQFF. CDR3 in DNA: TGTGCCAGCAGTTTGGGAGGATACAATGAGCAGTTCTTC.

The chain is built from TRBV6-1 and TRBJ2-6; D possibly corresponds to TRBD1 (5 bases). Germline V CDR1 and CDR2: MNHNS, SASEGT. V shed 4 bases and J shed 4 bases, with 11 bases lying between them. The CDR3 is 15 residues long. Written as DNA, the CDR3 is TGTGCCAGCAGTGTTCAGGGCGCCGGGGCCAACGTCCTGACTTTC. This translates into CASSVQGAGANVLTF.

The V call is TRBV7-2, the J call TRBJ2-7, with a tentative D call TRBD1 (6 bases). Germline V gives CDR1 SGHTA, CDR2 FQGNSA. Trimming took off 5 bases at V and 2 bases at J, with 10 bases between the two ends. CDR3 size: 13 residues. The CDR3 loop is CASSVRDTYEQYF. CDR3 in DNA: TGTGCCAGCAGCGTCCGGGACACCTACGAGCAGTACTTC.

V gene TRBV6-6 combines with J gene TRBJ2-2, with 9 nucleotides matching TRBD2. The CDR3 has 15 residues. Trimming at V came to 4 bases and at J to 5 bases, leaving 5 bases not matched to a gene. CDR1 and CDR2 from the germline V gene are MNHNY and SVGAGI (reference sequence). DNA of the CDR3: TGTGCCAGCAGTTCCATCGCGGGGGGGACCGGGGAGCTGTTTTTT. This encodes CASSSIAGGTGELFF.

This sequence joins TRBV2 and TRBJ1-5, with TRBD1 as a possible D gene (6 bases). In germline, CDR1 is SNHLY, CDR2 FYNNEI. Trimming removed 6 bases at V and 0 bases at J, with 12 bases between. The CDR3 extends over 15 amino acids. The CDR3 DNA reads as TGTGCCAGCAGACAGGGTTACACTAGCAATCAGCCCCAGCATTTT. Its protein product is CASRQGYTSNQPQHF.

The chain links TRBV7-9 to TRBJ1-4; D remains unclear. Germline lookup yields CDR1 SEHNR and CDR2 FQNEAQ (reference sequence). This CDR3 has 15 residues. V lost 4 bases, J lost 1 base, and 10 bases lay in between. The CDR3 DNA reads as TGTGCCAGCAGCTACGGACGGGGAACTAATGAAAAACTGTTTTTT. Translating gives CASSYGRGTNEKLFF.

This clone was seen more than once but under ten times. The genes are TRBV30 and TRBJ2-2, with TRBD2 identical over 10 bases. V shed 4 bases and J 5 bases; nucleotides not matched to a gene: 19. The CDR3 totals 19 residues. CDR1 is GTSNPN, CDR2 SVGIG, per germline (reference sequence). The CDR3 loop reads CAWTVRGWGGLAATGELFF. In DNA, the CDR3 is TGTGCCTGGACTGTACGCGGTTGGGGAGGACTAGCGGCTACCGGGGAGCTGTTTTTT.

The gene calls are TRBV18 and TRBJ1-4; TRBD1 might be the D (6 bases). Germline V gene sequence: CDR1 KGHSH, CDR2 LQKENI. The CDR3 consists of 14 residues. V lost 3 bases, J lost 7 bases, and 12 bases lay in between. The CDR3 DNA sequence: TGTGCCAGCTCACCGTCAGGGGAACTTGAAAAACTGTTTTTT. Its translation is CASSPSGELEKLFF.

This chain links TRBV6-6 with TRBJ2-5; no firm D call. This CDR3 spans 10 amino acids. Trimming took 6 bases from V and 5 from J, leaving 4 bases between them. Germline assignment: CDR1 MNHNY and CDR2 SVGAGI (reference sequence). CDR3 sequence (DNA): TGTGCCAGCAGAGCTGAGACCCAGTACTTC. Translated, it gives CASRAETQYF.

V and J are TRBV9 and TRBJ2-3, with TRBD2 as a possible D gene (5 bases). The CDR3 loop spans 14 amino acids. The V end was cut by 1 base, the J end by 4 bases, with 10 bases between. From germline, CDR1 is SGDLS and CDR2 YYNGEE. Here the CDR3 DNA reads TGTGCCAGCAGCGTATTTTCGGGGTCAGATACGCAGTATTTT. Protein: CASSVFSGSDTQYF.

This chain uses TRBV2 with TRBJ2-5, with a weak D call TRBD2 (5 bases). The V gene lost 6 bases and the J gene lost 5 bases, with 19 bases spanning the gap. The germline V gene has CDR1 SNHLY and CDR2 FYNNEI. This CDR3 contains 15 residues. The CDR3 DNA is TGTGCCAGCAGGGAGGACTCAACTAGAGGGGAGACCCAGTACTTC. Protein product: CASREDSTRGETQYF.

V and J are TRBV15 and TRBJ2-2, with D maybe TRBD2 (6 bases). The CDR3 consists of 17 residues. Deletions cut 0 bases from V and 2 bases from J, with 13 bases between. CDR1 is LNHNV and CDR2 is YYDKDF in the germline V gene (reference sequence). CDR3 DNA sequence: TGTGCCACCAGCAGAGATAGTCGGGGGTTAAACACCGGGGAGCTGTTTTTT. Its translation is CATSRDSRGLNTGELFF. Filled out from reference TRBV15 and TRBJ2-2, the complete variable domain reads DAMVIQNPRYQVTQFGKPVTLSCSQTLNHNVMYWYQQKSSQAPKLLFHYYDKDFNNEADTPDNFQSRRPNTSFCFLDIRSPGLGDTAMYLCATSRDSRGLNTGELFFGEGSRLTVL.

This sequence joins TRBV6-4 and TRBJ1-5; D may be TRBD1 (5 bases). The CDR3 has 16 amino acids. The germline V gene encodes CDR1 MRHNA and CDR2 SNTAGT. Trimming shortened V by 2 bases and J by 4 bases, and 15 bases separated the two germline ends. The CDR3 spells CASSDATGDKNQPQHF. The DNA for the CDR3 is TGTGCCAGCAGTGACGCTACAGGAGACAAAAATCAGCCCCAGCATTTT.

The rearrangement joins TRBV7-9 to TRBJ2-7; D may be TRBD1 (6 bases). The CDR3 loop spans 12 amino acids. Trimming left V 0 bases short and J 6 bases short, with 6 bases between. Germline CDR1 reads SEHNR; CDR2 reads FQNEAQ (reference sequence). The CDR3 loop reads CASSLAGGEQYF. The CDR3, as DNA: TGTGCCAGCAGCTTAGCAGGGGGCGAGCAGTACTTC.

The table lists this clone with a count of one. The chain recombines TRBV6-5 with TRBJ1-5; 7 positions match TRBD1. The CDR3 consists of 15 residues. Trimming took 5 bases from V and 5 from J; bases not matched to a gene: 9. Germline V CDR1 and CDR2: MNHEY, SVGAGI. As DNA, the CDR3 is TGTGCCAGCAGTGGAACCGGGACAGACCATCAGCCCCAGCATTTT. Amino acids: CASSGTGTDHQPQHF.

This chain uses TRBV2 with TRBJ1-2; 8 positions agree with TRBD1. The CDR3 is 13 residues long. From germline, CDR1 is SNHLY and CDR2 FYNNEI. With V trimmed by 8 bases and J by 4 bases, 6 bases remained unmatched. The CDR3 sequence is CASSQTGVYGYTF. CDR3 DNA sequence: TGTGCCAGCTCTCAGACAGGGGTCTATGGCTACACCTTC. The variable domain in full, with the rest retrieved from reference TRBV2 and TRBJ1-2, is EPEVTQTPSHQVTQMGQEVILRCVPISNHLYFYWYRQILGQKVEFLVSFYNNEISEKSEIFDDQFSVERPDGSNFTLKIRSTKLEDSAMYFCASSQTGVYGYTFGSGTRLTVV.

The V call is TRBV7-9, the J call TRBJ1-1; D perhaps matches TRBD1 (6 bases). Looked up from germline, CDR1 is SEHNR and CDR2 is FQNEAQ (reference sequence). The CDR3 is 15 amino acids. The germline V and J ends were trimmed by 1 base and 5 bases, with 14 bases remaining between them. The CDR3 reads CASSLVAGGRTEAFF. The CDR3 nucleotides read TGTGCCAGCAGCTTAGTAGCGGGGGGCAGAACTGAAGCTTTCTTT.

The V gene is TRBV30, the J gene TRBJ1-5; the D gene is possibly TRBD1 (6 bases). The V gene lost 3 bases and the J gene lost 1 base, with 13 bases spanning the gap. This CDR3 spans 15 amino acids. Germline CDR1 GTSNPN, CDR2 SVGIG (reference sequence). CDR3: CAWSPRGRSNQPQHF. The CDR3 nucleotides are TGTGCCTGGAGCCCCAGGGGTAGAAGCAATCAGCCCCAGCATTTT.

The rearrangement joins TRBV7-2 to TRBJ1-4, with D possibly matching TRBD1 (6 bases). CDR3 length: 18 residues. Germline V gene sequence: CDR1 SGHTA, CDR2 FQGNSA. The V end lost 10 bases, the J end lost 13 bases, and 37 bases lay between the germline ends. CDR3 amino acids: CAIRPGGQLLYPHSPLFF. The CDR3 coding sequence is TGTGCCATCAGGCCCGGTGGACAGCTACTATACCCCCACAGCCCACTGTTTTTT.

The rearrangement joins TRBV6-6 to TRBJ2-1; 7 nucleotides align to TRBD2. The length of the CDR3 is 15 residues. The germline V gene has CDR1 MNHNY and CDR2 SVGAGI (reference sequence). Trimming at V came to 0 bases and at J to 7 bases, leaving 6 bases not matched to a gene. The CDR3 DNA reads TGTGCCAGCAGTTACTCCAGCGGGATAACGAATGAGCAGTTCTTC. Amino acid sequence: CASSYSSGITNEQFF.

The rearrangement joins TRBV6-5 to TRBJ2-3; D is ambiguous. This CDR3 has 11 residues. Trimming took off 6 bases at V and 5 bases at J, with 6 bases between the two ends. Germline CDR1 and CDR2: MNHEY and SVGAGI. The CDR3 loop is CASRTRDTQYF. For the CDR3, the DNA is TGTGCCAGCAGGACACGAGATACGCAGTATTTT.

The chain is built from TRBV7-3 and TRBJ1-1, with TRBD1 matching over 9 bases. In germline, CDR1 is SGHTA, CDR2 FQGTGA. J was trimmed by 2 bases and V by 5 bases; bases with no gene match: 6. This CDR3 is 15 amino acids long. The CDR3, as DNA: TGTGCCAGCAGCCCCGAGGACAGGGGCAACACTGAAGCTTTCTTT. It encodes CASSPEDRGNTEAFF. Full variable domain (remainder filled in from reference TRBV7-3 and TRBJ1-1): GAGVSQTPSNKVTEKGKYVELRCDPISGHTALYWYRQSLGQGPEFLIYFQGTGAADDSGLPNDRFFAVRPEGSVSTLKIQRTERGDSAVYLCASSPEDRGNTEAFFGQGTRLTVV.

The rearrangement uses TRBV29-1 and TRBJ2-3; maybe TRBD2 (7 bases). The CDR3 runs to 15 residues. The germline CDR1 and CDR2 sequences are SQVTM and ANQGSEA. Trimming removed 7 bases from V and 1 base from J, with 18 bases in between. CDR3 in DNA: TGCAGCGCCCGACGGGGGGCGGGGGGCACAGATACGCAGTATTTT. The encoded protein is CSARRGAGGTDTQYF.

This rearrangement joins TRBV28 to TRBJ1-5; a possible D gene is TRBD1 (5 bases). V shed 2 bases and J shed 6 bases, with 14 bases lying between them. Germline V lookup: CDR1 MDHEN, CDR2 SYDVKM. This CDR3 comprises 15 residues. This CDR3 is CASSLDQGMGQPQHF. The CDR3, as DNA: TGTGCCAGCAGTTTAGATCAGGGAATGGGTCAGCCCCAGCATTTT.

The chain joins TRBV29-1 to TRBJ2-2; no firm D call. The V end was cut by 7 bases, the J end by 3 bases, with 6 bases between. The CDR3 covers 11 residues. The germline gives CDR1 SQVTM, CDR2 ANQGSEA. The CDR3 nucleotides read TGCAGCGCTCGTTACACCGGGGAGCTGTTTTTT. Translated: CSARYTGELFF.

The V call is TRBV6-6, the J call TRBJ1-5, with D maybe TRBD1 (5 bases). There are 14 residues in the CDR3. Germline CDR1 MNHNY, CDR2 SVGAGI (reference sequence). Trimming pared 2 bases from V and 4 bases from J, leaving 9 bases between. This CDR3 reads CASSYRGQNQPQHF. CDR3 coding DNA: TGTGCCAGCAGTTACAGGGGCCAGAATCAGCCCCAGCATTTT.